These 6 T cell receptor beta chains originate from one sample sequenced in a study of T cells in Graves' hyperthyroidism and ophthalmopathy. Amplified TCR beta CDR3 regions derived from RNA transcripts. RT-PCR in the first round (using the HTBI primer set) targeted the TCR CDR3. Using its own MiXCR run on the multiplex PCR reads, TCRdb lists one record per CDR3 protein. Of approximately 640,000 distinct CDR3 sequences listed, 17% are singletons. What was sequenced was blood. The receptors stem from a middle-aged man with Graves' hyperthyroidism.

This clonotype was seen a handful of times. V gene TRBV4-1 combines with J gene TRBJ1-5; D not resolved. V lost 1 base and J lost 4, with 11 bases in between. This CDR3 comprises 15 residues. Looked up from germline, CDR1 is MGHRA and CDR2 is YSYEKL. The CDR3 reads CASSQATGRNQPQHF. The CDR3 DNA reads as TGCGCCAGCAGCCAAGCGACCGGGAGGAATCAGCCCCAGCATTTT.

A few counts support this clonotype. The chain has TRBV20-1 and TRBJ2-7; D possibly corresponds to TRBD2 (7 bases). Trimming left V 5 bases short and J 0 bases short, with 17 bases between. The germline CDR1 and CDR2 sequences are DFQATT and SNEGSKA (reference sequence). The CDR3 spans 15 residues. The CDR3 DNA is TGCAGTGCTTTAGGGGGGGGAAGACCCTCCTACGAGCAGTACTTC. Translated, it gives CSALGGGRPSYEQYF.

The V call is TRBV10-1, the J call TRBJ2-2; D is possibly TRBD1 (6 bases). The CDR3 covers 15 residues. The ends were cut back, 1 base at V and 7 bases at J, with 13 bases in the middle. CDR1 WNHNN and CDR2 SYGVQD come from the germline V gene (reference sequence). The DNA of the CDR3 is TGCGCCAGCAGTGAGTTTGCAGGGGCTGGCGGGGAGCTGTTTTTT. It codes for CASSEFAGAGGELFF.

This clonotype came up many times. The CDR3 loop reads CASSSSTGEVEQFF. The CDR3, as DNA: TGTGCCAGCAGCTCCTCGACAGGGGAGGTTGAGCAGTTCTTC. The chain links TRBV7-2 to TRBJ2-1; 8 bases are a match to TRBD1. J lost 9 bases, V lost 4 bases, and 8 bases had no gene match. Germline CDR1 and CDR2: SGHTA and FQGNSA. The CDR3 runs to 14 residues.

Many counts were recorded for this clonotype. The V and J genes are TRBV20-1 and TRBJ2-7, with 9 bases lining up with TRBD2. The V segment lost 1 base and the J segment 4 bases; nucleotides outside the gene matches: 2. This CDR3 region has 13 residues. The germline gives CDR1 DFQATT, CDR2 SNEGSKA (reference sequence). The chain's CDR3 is CSARGAGGYEQYF. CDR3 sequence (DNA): TGCAGTGCTAGAGGGGCGGGAGGGTACGAGCAGTACTTC.

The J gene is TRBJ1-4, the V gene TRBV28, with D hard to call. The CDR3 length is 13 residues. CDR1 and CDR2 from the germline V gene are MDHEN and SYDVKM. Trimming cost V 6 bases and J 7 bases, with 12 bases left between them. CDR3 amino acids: CASRVRRLEKLFF. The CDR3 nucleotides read TGTGCCAGCAGGGTTAGGAGGCTTGAAAAACTGTTTTTT.